The 10 T cell receptor beta chains below come from one sample, sequenced in a study of blood T cell repertoires in COVID-19. Assay used: immunoSEQ multiplex PCR; TCRdb lists only in-frame clones, some missing. The data show approximately 32,000 clones, with 80% to 90% seen just once and more than 12% held by the top ten. Input material: peripheral blood. Receptors were obtained from a man aged 55 to 70 with active COVID-19.

This sequence joins TRBV20-1 and TRBJ2-1; D is perhaps TRBD1 (6 bases). The V and J ends lost 3 bases and 8 bases respectively, with 17 bases between them. The CDR3 length is 14 residues. CDR1 and CDR2 from the germline V gene are DFQATT and SNEGSKA (reference sequence). The CDR3 region is CSASNGQGNDEQFF. The CDR3 DNA sequence: TGCAGTGCTAGTAATGGTCAGGGGAATGATGAGCAGTTCTTC.

The CDR3 here is CASSPGQENTGELFF. DNA of the CDR3: TGTGCCAGCTCCCCTGGACAGGAGAACACCGGGGAGCTGTTTTTT. This rearrangement joins TRBV18 to TRBJ2-2, with 7 bases aligning to TRBD1. V trimming: 6 bases; J trimming: 1 base; junction bases outside the gene matches: 5. Germline CDR1 reads KGHSH; CDR2 reads LQKENI. This CDR3 is 15 amino acids long.

The rearrangement links TRBV5-5 to TRBJ1-5; D is perhaps TRBD1 (5 bases). Germline V gene lookup returns CDR1 SGHKS and CDR2 YYEKEE (reference sequence). The CDR3 is made up of 17 amino acids. Trimming stripped 0 bases from V and 6 bases from J, with 19 bases between. CDR3 sequence: CASSLAVGTGGSQPQHF. The CDR3 region has the DNA TGTGCCAGCAGCTTGGCCGTGGGGACTGGAGGGAGTCAGCCCCAGCATTTT.

V gene TRBV5-4 combines with J gene TRBJ1-1, with 7 bases that match TRBD1. CDR1 SGHNT and CDR2 YYREEE come from the germline V gene (reference sequence). The CDR3 length is 13 residues. J lost 4 bases, V lost 4 bases, and 4 bases had no gene match. CDR3 in DNA: TGTGCCAGCAGCGTGCCAGGGGGCACTGAAGCTTTCTTT. It specifies CASSVPGGTEAFF.

The chain carries TRBV12-3 or TRBV12-4 and TRBJ2-7, with no clear D. This CDR3 contains 11 residues. The V and J ends lost 4 bases and 3 bases respectively, with 4 bases between them. CDR3 protein: CASSSFYEQYF. The CDR3 DNA reads TGTGCCAGCAGTTCCTTCTACGAGCAGTACTTC.

V gene TRBV10-3 combines with J gene TRBJ1-2; 9 nucleotides agree with TRBD1. V lost 6 bases to trimming and J lost 8 bases; unmatched junction nucleotides: 13. The germline CDR1 and CDR2 sequences are ENHRY and SYGVKD. The CDR3 consists of 15 residues. CDR3 bases: TGTGCCATCAGCCCCATACAGGGGGCGAGTGAGGGCTACACCTTC. This codes for CAISPIQGASEGYTF.

In this sample, this clone turned up a few times. The chain links TRBV29-1 to TRBJ2-7; tentatively, D is TRBD1 (5 bases). Trimming took 3 bases from V and 6 from J, leaving 15 bases between them. The CDR3 runs to 13 residues. Germline V lookup: CDR1 SQVTM, CDR2 ANQGSEA. The CDR3 spells CSVETQGLGEQYF. CDR3 nucleotides: TGCAGCGTTGAGACGCAGGGTTTGGGCGAGCAGTACTTC.

This clone was seen a few times. The rearrangement uses TRBV9 and TRBJ2-5, with 12 bases that match TRBD1. The ends lost 3 bases at V and 5 bases at J; junction bases unmatched: 5. This CDR3 is 15 amino acids long. Germline CDR1 is SGDLS and CDR2 is YYNGEE. Here the CDR3 reads CASSGGQGAEETQYF. CDR3 DNA sequence: TGTGCCAGCAGCGGGGGACAGGGGGCCGAGGAGACCCAGTACTTC.

This sequence joins TRBV11-2 and TRBJ1-1; the match to TRBD1 covers 7 bases. V lost 2 bases, J lost 5 bases, and 5 bases stayed unmatched. The CDR3 totals 14 residues. The germline V gene has CDR1 SGHAT and CDR2 FQNNGV. CDR3 bases: TGTGCCAGCAGCTTAACTCGACAGGGTACTGAAGCTTTCTTT. This sequence encodes CASSLTRQGTEAFF.

The CDR3 DNA follows: TGCGCCAGCAGCGCCAGGGGGGTTACGAACACTGAAGCTTTCTTT. Encoded protein: CASSARGVTNTEAFF. This chain connects TRBV5-1 to TRBJ1-1; 7 bases map to TRBD1. J lost 1 base, V lost 4 bases, and 7 bases had no gene match. This CDR3 is built from 15 residues. Germline CDR1 is SGHRS and CDR2 is YFSETQ.